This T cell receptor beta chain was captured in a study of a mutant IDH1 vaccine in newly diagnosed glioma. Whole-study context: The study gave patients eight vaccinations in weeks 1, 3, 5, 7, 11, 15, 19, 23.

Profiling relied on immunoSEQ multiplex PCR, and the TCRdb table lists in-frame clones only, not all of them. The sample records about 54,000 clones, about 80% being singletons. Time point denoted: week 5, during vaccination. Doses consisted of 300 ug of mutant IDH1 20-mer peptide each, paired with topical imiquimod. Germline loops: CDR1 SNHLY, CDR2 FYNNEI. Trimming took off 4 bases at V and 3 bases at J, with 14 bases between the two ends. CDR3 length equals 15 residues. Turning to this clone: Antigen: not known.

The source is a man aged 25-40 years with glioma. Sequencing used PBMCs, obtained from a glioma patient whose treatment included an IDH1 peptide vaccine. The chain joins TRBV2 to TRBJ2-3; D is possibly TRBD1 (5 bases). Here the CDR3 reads CASSGIRGATDTQYF. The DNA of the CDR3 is TGTGCCAGCAGTGGGATTAGGGGCGCAACAGATACGCAGTATTTT.